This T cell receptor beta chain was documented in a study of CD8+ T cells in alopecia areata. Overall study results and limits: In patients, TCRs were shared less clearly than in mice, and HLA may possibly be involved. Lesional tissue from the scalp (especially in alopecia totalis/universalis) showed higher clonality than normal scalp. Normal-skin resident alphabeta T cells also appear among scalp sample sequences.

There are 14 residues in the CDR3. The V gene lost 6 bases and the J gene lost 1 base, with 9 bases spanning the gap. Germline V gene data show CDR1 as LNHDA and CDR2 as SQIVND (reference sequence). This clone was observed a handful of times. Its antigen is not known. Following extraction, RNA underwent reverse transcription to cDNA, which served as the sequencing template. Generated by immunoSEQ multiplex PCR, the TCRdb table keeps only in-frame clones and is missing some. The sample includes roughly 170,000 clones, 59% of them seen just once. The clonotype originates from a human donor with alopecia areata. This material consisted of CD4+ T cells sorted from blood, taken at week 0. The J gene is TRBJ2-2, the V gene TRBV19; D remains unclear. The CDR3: CASSPSRNTGELFF. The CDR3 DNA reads TGTGCCAGTAGCCCTTCTCGGAACACCGGGGAGCTGTTTTTT.